Sequencing of this T cell receptor (beta chain) was carried out in a study of blood T cell repertoires in COVID-19. Profiled with immunoSEQ multiplex PCR; TCRdb holds only in-frame clones, not every one. The table shows about 180,000 clones, with roughly 89% occurring only once. The V end lost 2 bases, the J end lost 9 bases, and 17 bases lay between the germline ends. Germline V gene sequence: CDR1 LNHNV, CDR2 YYDKDF (reference sequence). This CDR3 is built from 15 residues. The chain couples TRBV15 to TRBJ2-1, with D unclear. The source material was peripheral blood. The receptor was derived from a woman between 45 and 65 years old with acute or convalescent COVID-19. CDR3 loop: CATSRSQTVISEQFF. CDR3 DNA sequence: TGTGCCACCAGCAGAAGCCAGACTGTCATTTCTGAGCAGTTCTTC.